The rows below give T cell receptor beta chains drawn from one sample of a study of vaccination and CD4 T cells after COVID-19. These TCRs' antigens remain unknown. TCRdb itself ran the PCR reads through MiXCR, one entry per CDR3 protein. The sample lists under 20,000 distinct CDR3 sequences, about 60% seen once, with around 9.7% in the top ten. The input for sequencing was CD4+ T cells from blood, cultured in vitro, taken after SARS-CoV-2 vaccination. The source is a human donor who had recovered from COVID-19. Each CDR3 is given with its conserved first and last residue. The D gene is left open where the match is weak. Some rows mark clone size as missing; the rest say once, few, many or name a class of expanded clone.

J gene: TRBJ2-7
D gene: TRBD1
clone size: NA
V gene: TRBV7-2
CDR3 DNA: TGTGCCAGCAGCTTTGGACAGGGGGCTTGGTACGAGCAGTACTTC
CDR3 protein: CASSFGQGAWYEQYF

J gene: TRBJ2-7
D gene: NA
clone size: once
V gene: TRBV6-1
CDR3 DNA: TGTGCCAGCAGGGATGGGATCGGACGCGGCTCCTACGAGCAGTACTTC
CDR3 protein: CASRDGIGRGSYEQYF

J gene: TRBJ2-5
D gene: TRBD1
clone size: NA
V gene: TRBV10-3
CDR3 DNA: TGTGCCATCAGTTCACATAAAACAGGGGCCGAAGAGACCCAGTACTTC
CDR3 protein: CAISSHKTGAEETQYF

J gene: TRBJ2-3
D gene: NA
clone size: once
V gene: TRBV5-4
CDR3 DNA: TGTGCCAGCAGCTTGGGTGGTTGGGGGCAAACTAGCACAGATACGCAGTATTTT
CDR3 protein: CASSLGGWGQTSTDTQYF

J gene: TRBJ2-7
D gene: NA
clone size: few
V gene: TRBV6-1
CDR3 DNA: TGTGCCAGCAGTGTTCCATCAAGGCCCTACGAGCAGTACTTC
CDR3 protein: CASSVPSRPYEQYF

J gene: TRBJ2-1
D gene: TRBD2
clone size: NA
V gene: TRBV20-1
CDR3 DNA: TGCAGTGGAAGCGGGGGGGCCGTCAATGAGCAGTTCTTC
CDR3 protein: CSGSGGAVNEQFF

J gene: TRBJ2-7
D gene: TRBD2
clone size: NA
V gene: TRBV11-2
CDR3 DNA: TGTGCCAGCAGCCCTCGGGACTACTACGAGCAGTACTTC
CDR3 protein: CASSPRDYYEQYF

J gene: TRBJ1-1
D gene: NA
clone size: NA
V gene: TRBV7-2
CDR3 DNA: TGTGCCAGCAGCTCATGGAGGGTCCGGGGCGCTGAAGCTTTCTTT
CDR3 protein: CASSSWRVRGAEAFF

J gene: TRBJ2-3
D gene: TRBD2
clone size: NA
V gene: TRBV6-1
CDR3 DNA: TGTGCCATCAAGGGTAGCGGGAGGGTCAATGCCCACACAGATACGCAGTATTTT
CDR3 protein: CAIKGSGRVNAHTDTQYF

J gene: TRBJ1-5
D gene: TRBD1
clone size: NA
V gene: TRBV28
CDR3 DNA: TGTGCCAGCAGTTACCCAACCGACAGGGGCAATCAGCCCCAGCATTTT
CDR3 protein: CASSYPTDRGNQPQHF

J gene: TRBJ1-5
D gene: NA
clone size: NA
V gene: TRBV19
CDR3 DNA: TGTGCCAGTAGTATCCCTTCCCCGGAGCAGCCCCAGCATTTT
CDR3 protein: CASSIPSPEQPQHF

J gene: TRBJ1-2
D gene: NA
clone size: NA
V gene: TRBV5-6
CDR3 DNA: TGTGCCAGCAGCTTGCCAGCAGGCTATGGCTACACCTTC
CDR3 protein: CASSLPAGYGYTF

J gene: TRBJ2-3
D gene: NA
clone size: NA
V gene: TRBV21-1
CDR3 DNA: TGTGCCAGCAGCCCACCGGGACTACCGAACACAGATACGCAGTATTTT
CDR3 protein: CASSPPGLPNTDTQYF

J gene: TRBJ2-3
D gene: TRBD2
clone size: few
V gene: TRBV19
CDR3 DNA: TGTGCCAGTAGTATCGAAGCGGGAGTGACAGATACGCAGTATTTT
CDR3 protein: CASSIEAGVTDTQYF

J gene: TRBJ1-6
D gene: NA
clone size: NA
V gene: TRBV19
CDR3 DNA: TGTGCCAGTAGTATTGGGCAGGGGATCAATTCACCCCTCCACTTT
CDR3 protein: CASSIGQGINSPLHF

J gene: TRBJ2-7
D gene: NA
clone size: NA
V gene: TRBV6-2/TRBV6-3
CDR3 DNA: TGTGCCAGCAGTTTATCCAGGGCGGCCGAGCAGTACTTC
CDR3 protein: CASSLSRAAEQYF

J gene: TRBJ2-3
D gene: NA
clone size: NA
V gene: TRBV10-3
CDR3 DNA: TGTGCCATCAGTGATCCCGGGGGGCTACTCACAGATACGCAGTATTTT
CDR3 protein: CAISDPGGLLTDTQYF

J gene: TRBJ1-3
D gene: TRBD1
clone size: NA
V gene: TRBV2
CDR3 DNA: TGTGCCAGCAGTCTAGGGACAGGGACTGGAAACACCATATATTTT
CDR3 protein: CASSLGTGTGNTIYF

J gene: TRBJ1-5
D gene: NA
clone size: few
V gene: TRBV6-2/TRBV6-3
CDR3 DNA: TGTGCCAGCAGTAAGGGCAGCAATCAGCCCCAGCATTTT
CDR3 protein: CASSKGSNQPQHF

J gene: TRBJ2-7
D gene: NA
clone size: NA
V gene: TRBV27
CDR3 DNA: TGTGCCAGCAGTTTCTCGAGCGGACCTTACGAGCAGTACTTC
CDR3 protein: CASSFSSGPYEQYF

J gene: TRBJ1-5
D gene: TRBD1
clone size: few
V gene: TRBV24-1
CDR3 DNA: TGTGCCACCAGTTCCCAGGGGGCAAGCAATCAGCCCCAGCATTTT
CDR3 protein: CATSSQGASNQPQHF

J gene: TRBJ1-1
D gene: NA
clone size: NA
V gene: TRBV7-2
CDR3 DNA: TGTGCCAGCAGCCGCCGGGCTGAAGCTTTCTTT
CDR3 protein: CASSRRAEAFF

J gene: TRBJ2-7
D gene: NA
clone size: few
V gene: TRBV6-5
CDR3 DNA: TGTGCCAGCAGTTACTCGAGAGGGGCGATCTACGAGCAGTACTTC
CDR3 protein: CASSYSRGAIYEQYF

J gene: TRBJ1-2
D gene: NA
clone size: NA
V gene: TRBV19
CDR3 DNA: TGTGCCAGTAGTCCTGGGGGCCAGCAACCACCCTTTGGCTATGGCTACACCTTC
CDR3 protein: CASSPGGQQPPFGYGYTF

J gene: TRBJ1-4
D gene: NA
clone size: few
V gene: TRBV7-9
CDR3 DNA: TGTGCCATCAGTGTGCAGGCGAGTGAAAAACTGTTTTTT
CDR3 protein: CAISVQASEKLFF

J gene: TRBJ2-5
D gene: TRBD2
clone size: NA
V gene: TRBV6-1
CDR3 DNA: TGTGCCAGCAGTACGGGACTAGCGGGAGGCGGTACAGAGACCCAGTACTTC
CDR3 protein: CASSTGLAGGGTETQYF

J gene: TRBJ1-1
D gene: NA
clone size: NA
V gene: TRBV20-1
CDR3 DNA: TGCAGTGCTAGTGTGGGTCCTAACACTGAAGCTTTCTTT
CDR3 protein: CSASVGPNTEAFF

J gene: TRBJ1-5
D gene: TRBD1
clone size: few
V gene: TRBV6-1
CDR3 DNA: TGTGCCAGCAGTCGACAGGGGGACATTCAGCCCCAGCATTTT
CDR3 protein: CASSRQGDIQPQHF

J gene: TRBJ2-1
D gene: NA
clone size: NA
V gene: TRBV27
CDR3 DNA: TGTGCCAGCAGCCGTACTTCTAGCGAGCAGTTCTTC
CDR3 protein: CASSRTSSEQFF

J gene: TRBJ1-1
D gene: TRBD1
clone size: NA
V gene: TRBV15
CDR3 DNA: TGTGCCACCAGCAGAGCCCGGACAGGGAACCCTGAAGCTTTCTTT
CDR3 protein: CATSRARTGNPEAFF

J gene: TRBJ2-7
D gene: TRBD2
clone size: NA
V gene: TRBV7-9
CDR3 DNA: TGTGCCAGCAGCTTAGTACTAGCGGGATCCTACGAGCAGTACTTC
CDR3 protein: CASSLVLAGSYEQYF

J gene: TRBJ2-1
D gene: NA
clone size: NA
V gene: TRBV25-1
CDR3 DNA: TGTGCCAGCAGCGGGATAACAGGGAATGAGCAGTTCTTC
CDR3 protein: CASSGITGNEQFF